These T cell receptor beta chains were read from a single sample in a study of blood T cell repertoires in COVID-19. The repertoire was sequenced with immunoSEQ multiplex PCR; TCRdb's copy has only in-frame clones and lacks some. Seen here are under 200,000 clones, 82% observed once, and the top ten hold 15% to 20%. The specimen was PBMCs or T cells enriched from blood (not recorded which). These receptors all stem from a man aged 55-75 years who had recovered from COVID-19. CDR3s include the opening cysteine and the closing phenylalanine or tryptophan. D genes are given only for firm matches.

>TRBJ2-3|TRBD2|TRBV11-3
TGTGCCAGCAGCTTATCTAGCGGGAGTGATACGCAGTATTTT
CASSLSSGSDTQYF
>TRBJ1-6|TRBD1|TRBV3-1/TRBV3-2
TGTGCCAGCAGCCAAGCACAGGGGGGATATAATTCACCCCTCCACTTT
CASSQAQGGYNSPLHF
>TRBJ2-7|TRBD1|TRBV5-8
TGTGCCAGCAGCTTGCGAGGGGGCGGAAGCTACGAGCAGTACTTC
CASSLRGGGSYEQYF
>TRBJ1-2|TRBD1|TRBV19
TGTGCCAGCCGGGCGGGACAGGGGCGTATGGAGAACTATGGCTACACCTTC
CASRAGQGRMENYGYTF
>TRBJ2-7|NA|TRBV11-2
TGTGCCAGCAGCTTAGAAAGGGGTCCCTACTACGAGCAGTACTTC
CASSLERGPYYEQYF
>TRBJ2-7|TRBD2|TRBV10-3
TGTGCCATCAGTGAGGTTAGCGGGATGTCCTACGAGCAGTACTTC
CAISEVSGMSYEQYF
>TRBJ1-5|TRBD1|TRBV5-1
TGCGCCAGCAGCTTCGGGACAGGGAGGTATCAGCCCCAGCATTTT
CASSFGTGRYQPQHF
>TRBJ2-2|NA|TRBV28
TGTGCCAGCAGTCCCACCAGGGGGGTTGCCGGGGAGCTGTTTTTT
CASSPTRGVAGELFF
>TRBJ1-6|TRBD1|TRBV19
TGTGCCAGTAGTGGCTGGGACAGCGATAATTCACCCCTCCACTTT
CASSGWDSDNSPLHF
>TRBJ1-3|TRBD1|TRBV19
TGTGCCAGTGTGAACACAGGGGCGGATAGAAACACCATATATTTT
CASVNTGADRNTIYF
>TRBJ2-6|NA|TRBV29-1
TGCAGCGTTGAAGATGACAGCTCTGGGGCCAACGTCCTGACTTTC
CSVEDDSSGANVLTF
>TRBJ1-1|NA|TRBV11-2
TGTGCCAGCAGCTTAACCCGGGGAAACACTGAAGCTTTCTTT
CASSLTRGNTEAFF
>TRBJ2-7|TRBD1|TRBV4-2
TGTGCCAGCAGCCAGGACAGGGGATTAGCCTACGAGCAGTACTTC
CASSQDRGLAYEQYF